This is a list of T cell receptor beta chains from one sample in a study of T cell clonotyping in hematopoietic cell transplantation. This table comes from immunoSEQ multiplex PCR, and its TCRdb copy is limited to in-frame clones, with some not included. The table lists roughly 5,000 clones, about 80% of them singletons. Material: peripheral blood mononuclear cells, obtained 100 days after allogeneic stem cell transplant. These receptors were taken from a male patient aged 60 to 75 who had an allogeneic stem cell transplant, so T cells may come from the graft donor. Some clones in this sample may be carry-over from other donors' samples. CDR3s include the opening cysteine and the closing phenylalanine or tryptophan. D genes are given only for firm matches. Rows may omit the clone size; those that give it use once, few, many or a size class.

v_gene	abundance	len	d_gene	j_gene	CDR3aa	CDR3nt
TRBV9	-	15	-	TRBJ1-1	CASSVDWVGPAEAFF	TGTGCCAGCAGCGTAGATTGGGTAGGGCCGGCTGAAGCTTTCTTT
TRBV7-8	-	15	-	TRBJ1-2	CASSLSRGVGYGYTF	TGTGCCAGCAGCTTAAGTAGGGGGGTTGGCTATGGCTACACCTTC
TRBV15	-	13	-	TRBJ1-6	CATSREDGSPLHF	TGTGCCACCAGCAGAGAAGATGGTTCACCCCTCCACTTT
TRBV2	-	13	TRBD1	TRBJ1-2	CAKRYTGAYGYTF	TGTGCCAAGCGATACACAGGGGCCTATGGCTACACCTTC
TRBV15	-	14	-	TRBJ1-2	CATSRKGGGYGYTF	TGTGCCACCAGCAGAAAAGGCGGCGGCTATGGCTACACCTTC
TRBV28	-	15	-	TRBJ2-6	CASSSAYSGANVLTF	TGTGCCAGCAGTTCCGCCTACTCTGGGGCCAACGTCCTGACTTTC
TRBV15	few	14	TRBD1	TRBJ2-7	CATSRGQGAREQYF	TGTGCCACCAGCAGAGGACAGGGGGCGCGGGAGCAGTACTTC
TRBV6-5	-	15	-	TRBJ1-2	CATVGGESPNYGYTF	TGTGCCACCGTTGGGGGGGAATCGCCTAACTATGGCTACACCTTC
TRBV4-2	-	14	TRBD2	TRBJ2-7	CASSQPTGGNEQYF	TGTGCCAGCAGCCAACCCACGGGAGGGAACGAGCAGTACTTC
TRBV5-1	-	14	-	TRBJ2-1	CASTGTGPGNEQFF	TGCGCCAGCACGGGAACAGGGCCGGGGAATGAGCAGTTCTTC
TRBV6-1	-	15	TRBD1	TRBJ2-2	CASREDRVGTGELFF	TGTGCCAGCAGAGAGGACAGGGTTGGAACCGGGGAGCTGTTTTTT
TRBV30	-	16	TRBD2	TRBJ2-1	CAWSPPLAGFGNEQFF	TGTGCCTGGAGCCCCCCACTAGCGGGTTTTGGCAATGAGCAGTTCTTC
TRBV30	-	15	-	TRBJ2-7	CAWSVPGYNTYEQYF	TGTGCCTGGAGTGTACCAGGTTATAATACCTACGAGCAGTACTTC
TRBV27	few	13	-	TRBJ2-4	CASTSLTRGQQYF	TGTGCCAGCACAAGTCTAACGCGGGGACAACAGTACTTC